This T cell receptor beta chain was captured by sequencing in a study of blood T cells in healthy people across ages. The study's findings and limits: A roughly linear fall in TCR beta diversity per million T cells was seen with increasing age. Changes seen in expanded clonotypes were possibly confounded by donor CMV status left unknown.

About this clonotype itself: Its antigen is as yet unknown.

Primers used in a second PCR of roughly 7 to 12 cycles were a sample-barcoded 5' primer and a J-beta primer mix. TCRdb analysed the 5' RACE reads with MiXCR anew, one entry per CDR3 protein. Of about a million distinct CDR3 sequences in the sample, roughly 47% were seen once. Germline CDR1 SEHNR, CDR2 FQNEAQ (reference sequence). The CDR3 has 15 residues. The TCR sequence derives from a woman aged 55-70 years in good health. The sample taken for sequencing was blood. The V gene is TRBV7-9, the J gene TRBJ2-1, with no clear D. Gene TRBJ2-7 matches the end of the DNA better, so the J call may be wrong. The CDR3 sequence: CASSFALSSYNEQYF. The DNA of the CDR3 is TGTGCCAGCAGCTTCGCTTTGAGCTCCTACAATGAGCAGTACTTC.